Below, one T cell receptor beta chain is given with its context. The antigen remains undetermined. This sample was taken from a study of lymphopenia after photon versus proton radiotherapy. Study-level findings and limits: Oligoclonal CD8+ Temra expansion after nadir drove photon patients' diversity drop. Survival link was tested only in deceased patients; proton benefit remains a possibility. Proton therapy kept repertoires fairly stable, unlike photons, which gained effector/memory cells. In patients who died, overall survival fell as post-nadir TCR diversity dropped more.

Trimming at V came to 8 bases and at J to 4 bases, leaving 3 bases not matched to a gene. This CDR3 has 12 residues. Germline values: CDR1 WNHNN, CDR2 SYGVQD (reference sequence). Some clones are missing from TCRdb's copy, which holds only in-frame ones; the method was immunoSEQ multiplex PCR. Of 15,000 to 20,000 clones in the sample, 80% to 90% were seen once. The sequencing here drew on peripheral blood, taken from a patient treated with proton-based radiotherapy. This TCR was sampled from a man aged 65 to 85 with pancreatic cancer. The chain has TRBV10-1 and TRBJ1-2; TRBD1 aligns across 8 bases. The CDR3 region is CASLDRVYGYTF. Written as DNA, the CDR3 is TGCGCCAGCTTGGACAGGGTCTATGGCTACACCTTC.